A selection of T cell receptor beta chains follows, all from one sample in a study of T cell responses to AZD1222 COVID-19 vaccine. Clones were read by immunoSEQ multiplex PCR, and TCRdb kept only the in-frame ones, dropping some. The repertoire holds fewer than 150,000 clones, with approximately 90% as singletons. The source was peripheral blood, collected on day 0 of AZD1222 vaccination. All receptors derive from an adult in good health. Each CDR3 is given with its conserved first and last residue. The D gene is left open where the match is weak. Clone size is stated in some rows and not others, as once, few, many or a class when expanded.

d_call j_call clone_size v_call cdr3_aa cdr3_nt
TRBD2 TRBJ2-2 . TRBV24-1 CATSDLLSGVNTGELFF TGTGCCACCAGTGACCTTCTTAGCGGGGTGAACACCGGGGAGCTGTTTTTT
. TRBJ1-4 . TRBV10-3 CAIRNEQGNEGEKLFF TGTGCCATCAGGAATGAACAGGGCAACGAGGGGGAAAAACTGTTTTTT
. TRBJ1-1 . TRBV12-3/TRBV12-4 CASSRGRTEAFF TGTGCCAGCAGCCGGGGTCGGACTGAAGCTTTCTTT
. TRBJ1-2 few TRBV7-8 CASSVRLGNDYGYTF TGTGCCAGCAGCGTCCGCCTAGGGAATGACTATGGCTACACCTTC
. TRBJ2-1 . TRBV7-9 CASSLQRQTYNEQFF TGTGCCAGCAGCTTACAGAGACAGACCTACAATGAGCAGTTCTTC
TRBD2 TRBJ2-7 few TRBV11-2 CASSLGGTSGIF TGTGCCAGCAGCTTAGGAGGGACTAGCGGGATCTTC
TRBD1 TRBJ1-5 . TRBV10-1 CASSESRRDRDSNQPQHF TGCGCCAGCAGTGAGTCCCGCCGGGACAGGGATAGCAATCAGCCCCAGCATTTT
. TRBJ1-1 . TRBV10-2 CASSDGTRTEAFF TGCGCCAGCAGTGATGGGACACGAACTGAAGCTTTCTTT
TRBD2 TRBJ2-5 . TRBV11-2 CASSLYLAGIQETQYF TGTGCCAGCAGCTTATACCTAGCGGGGATCCAAGAGACCCAGTACTTC
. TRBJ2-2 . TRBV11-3 CASSLEWGSPEAAGELFF TGTGCCAGCAGCTTAGAGTGGGGTTCCCCTGAAGCGGCCGGGGAGCTGTTTTTT
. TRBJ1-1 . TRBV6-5 CASSRGLNTEAFF TGTGCCAGCAGCCGGGGGCTGAACACTGAAGCTTTCTTT
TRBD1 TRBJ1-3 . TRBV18 CASSPQGAIGNTIYF TGTGCCAGCTCACCTCAGGGGGCGATTGGAAACACCATATATTTT
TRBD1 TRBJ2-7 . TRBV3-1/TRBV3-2 CASSQWGQGDYEQYF TGTGCCAGCAGCCAGTGGGGACAGGGGGACTACGAGCAGTACTTC
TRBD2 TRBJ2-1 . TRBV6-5 CAINSGLAMNEQFF TGTGCCATCAACTCGGGACTAGCGATGAATGAGCAGTTCTTC
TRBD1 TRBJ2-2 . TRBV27 CASRIRQGANTGELFF TGTGCCAGCAGGATAAGACAGGGGGCCAACACCGGGGAGCTGTTTTTT
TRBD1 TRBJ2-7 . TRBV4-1 CASSQETGQGFSYEQYF TGCGCCAGCAGCCAAGAAACTGGACAGGGCTTTTCCTACGAGCAGTACTTC
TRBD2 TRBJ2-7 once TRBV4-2 CASSQSLAGANEQYF TGTGCCAGCAGCCAATCTCTAGCGGGAGCTAACGAGCAGTACTTC
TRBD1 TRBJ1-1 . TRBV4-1 CASSHPRHRGILRDTEAFF TGCGCCAGCAGCCACCCGCGTCACAGGGGTATCCTCCGGGACACTGAAGCTTTCTTT
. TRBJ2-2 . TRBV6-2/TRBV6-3 CASSFPGLVDTGELFF TGTGCCAGCAGTTTTCCCGGACTCGTTGACACCGGGGAGCTGTTTTTT
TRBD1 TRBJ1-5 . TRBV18 CASSPLRAPGQGGMSQHF TGTGCCAGCTCACCACTTAGGGCTCCCGGACAGGGAGGGATGTCCCAGCATTTT
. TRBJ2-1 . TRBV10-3 CATQKGQGGYNEQFF TGTGCCACCCAAAAGGGGCAGGGGGGGTACAATGAGCAGTTCTTC
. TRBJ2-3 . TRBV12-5 CASGPQDGDTQYF TGTGCTAGTGGTCCCCAGGACGGTGATACGCAGTATTTT
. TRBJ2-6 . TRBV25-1 CASRGDTSGANVLTF TGTGCCAGCAGGGGAGACACCTCTGGGGCCAACGTCCTGACTTTC
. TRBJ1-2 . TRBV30 CAWIWGAGYGYTF TGTGCCTGGATCTGGGGGGCCGGGTATGGCTACACCTTC
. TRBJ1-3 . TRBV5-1 CASSLEWTAGNTIYF TGCGCCAGCAGCTTGGAGTGGACAGCTGGAAACACCATATATTTT
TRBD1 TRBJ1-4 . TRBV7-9 CASSIRRTGPTNEKLFF TGTGCCAGCAGCATCCGACGGACAGGACCAACTAATGAAAAACTGTTTTTT
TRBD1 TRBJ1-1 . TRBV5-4 CASSEGQVNTEAFF TGTGCCAGCAGCGAGGGACAGGTTAACACTGAAGCTTTCTTT
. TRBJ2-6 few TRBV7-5 CARGRGRFGANVLTF TGTGCCAGGGGAAGGGGTCGGTTTGGGGCCAACGTCCTGACTTTC
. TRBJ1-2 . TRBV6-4 CASSDSGRQSYGYTF TGTGCCAGCAGTGACTCGGGGAGGCAATCCTATGGCTACACCTTC
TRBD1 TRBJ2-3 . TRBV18 CASSPGRGRFTDTQYF TGTGCCAGCTCACCGGGCAGGGGGCGTTTCACAGATACGCAGTATTTT
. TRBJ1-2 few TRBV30 CAWSVPRDGNYGYTF TGTGCCTGGAGTGTACCGCGGGACGGAAACTATGGCTACACCTTC
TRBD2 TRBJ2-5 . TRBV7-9 CASSLVGGLDSLETQYF TGTGCCAGCAGCTTAGTTGGTGGACTAGACAGTCTAGAGACCCAGTACTTC
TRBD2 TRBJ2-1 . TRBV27 CASSSPGLVAEQFF TGTGCCAGCAGTTCGCCGGGACTAGTTGCTGAGCAGTTCTTC
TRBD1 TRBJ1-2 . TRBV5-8 CASSLISRTGTAGYTF TGTGCCAGCAGCTTGATAAGTAGGACAGGCACCGCCGGCTACACCTTC
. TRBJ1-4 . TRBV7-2 CASRRTNEKLFF TGTGCCAGCAGGCGAACTAATGAAAAACTGTTTTTT
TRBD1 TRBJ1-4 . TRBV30 CAWSGDRGRVEKLFF TGTGCCTGGAGTGGGGACAGGGGGCGAGTTGAAAAACTGTTTTTT
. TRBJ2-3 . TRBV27 CASSPAPGTDTQYF TGTGCCAGCAGTCCCGCTCCTGGCACAGATACGCAGTATTTT
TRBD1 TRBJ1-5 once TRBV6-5 CASSYRGPRGNQPQHF TGTGCCAGCAGTTATAGGGGGCCTCGGGGCAATCAGCCCCAGCATTTT
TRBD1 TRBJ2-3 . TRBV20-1 CSASRTTGGRTDTQYF TGCAGTGCTAGTAGAACGACAGGGGGCCGGACAGATACGCAGTATTTT
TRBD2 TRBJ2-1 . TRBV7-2 CASSRGLAGVGEQFF TGTGCCAGCAGCAGGGGACTAGCGGGAGTGGGTGAGCAGTTCTTC
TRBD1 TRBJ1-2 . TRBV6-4 CASTERGVRGVGYTF TGTGCCAGCACCGAAAGGGGTGTCAGGGGGGTTGGCTACACCTTC
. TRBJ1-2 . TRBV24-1 CATSESSDSKFYGYTF TGTGCCACCAGTGAGTCGTCAGACAGCAAATTCTATGGCTACACCTTC
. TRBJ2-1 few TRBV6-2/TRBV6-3 CASSYYARAVSNEQFF TGTGCCAGCAGTTACTACGCTAGGGCGGTTAGCAATGAGCAGTTCTTC
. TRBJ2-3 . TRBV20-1 CSAAPADTQYF TGCAGTGCGGCGCCGGCGGATACGCAGTATTTT
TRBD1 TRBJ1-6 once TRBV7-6 CASSLGTGGFINSPLHF TGTGCCAGCAGCCTGGGGACAGGGGGCTTTATTAATTCACCCCTCCACTTT
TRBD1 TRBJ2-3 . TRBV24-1 CATSDRRQGGTDTQYF TGTGCCACCAGTGATCGGAGACAGGGAGGCACAGATACGCAGTATTTT
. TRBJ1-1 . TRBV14 CASSQDEGMGGSMNTEAFF TGTGCCAGCAGCCAAGATGAAGGTATGGGCGGGAGCATGAACACTGAAGCTTTCTTT
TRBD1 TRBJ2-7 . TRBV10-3 CAIRASPGQGSTYEQYF TGTGCCATCAGAGCTTCTCCGGGACAGGGGTCGACCTACGAGCAGTACTTC
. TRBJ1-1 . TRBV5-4 CASSLAGGAEAFF TGTGCCAGCAGCTTGGCCGGGGGCGCTGAAGCTTTCTTT
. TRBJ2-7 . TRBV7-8 CASSLRTPSYEQYF TGTGCCAGCAGCTTACGGACTCCCTCCTACGAGCAGTACTTC